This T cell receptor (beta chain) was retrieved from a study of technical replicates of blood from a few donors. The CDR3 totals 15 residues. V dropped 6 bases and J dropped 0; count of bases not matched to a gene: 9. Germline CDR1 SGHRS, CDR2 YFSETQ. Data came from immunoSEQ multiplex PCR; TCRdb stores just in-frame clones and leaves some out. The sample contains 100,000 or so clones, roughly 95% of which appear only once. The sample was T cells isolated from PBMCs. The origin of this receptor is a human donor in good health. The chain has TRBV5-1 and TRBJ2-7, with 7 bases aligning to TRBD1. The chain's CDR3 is CASTAARGSSYEQYF. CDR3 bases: TGCGCCAGCACCGCCGCCAGGGGGAGCTCCTACGAGCAGTACTTC.